This T cell receptor beta chain emerged from a study of blood T cell repertoires in COVID-19. After removal of 6 bases from V and 4 bases from J, the junction contained 6 bases not matched to a gene. From germline, CDR1 is LNHDA and CDR2 SQIVND (reference sequence). The CDR3 contains 15 residues. Produced via immunoSEQ multiplex PCR; TCRdb's table is partial and in-frame only. This table has roughly 200,000 clones, 70% to 85% appearing once. A few counts support this clone. The specimen was peripheral blood. The TCR comes from a woman of 80 years or more with COVID-19, enrolled during active disease. The chain couples TRBV19 to TRBJ1-5; 10 bases align to TRBD1. The CDR3 reads CASSTGTGVNQPQHF. The CDR3 DNA sequence: TGTGCCAGTAGCACCGGGACAGGGGTAAATCAGCCCCAGCATTTT.